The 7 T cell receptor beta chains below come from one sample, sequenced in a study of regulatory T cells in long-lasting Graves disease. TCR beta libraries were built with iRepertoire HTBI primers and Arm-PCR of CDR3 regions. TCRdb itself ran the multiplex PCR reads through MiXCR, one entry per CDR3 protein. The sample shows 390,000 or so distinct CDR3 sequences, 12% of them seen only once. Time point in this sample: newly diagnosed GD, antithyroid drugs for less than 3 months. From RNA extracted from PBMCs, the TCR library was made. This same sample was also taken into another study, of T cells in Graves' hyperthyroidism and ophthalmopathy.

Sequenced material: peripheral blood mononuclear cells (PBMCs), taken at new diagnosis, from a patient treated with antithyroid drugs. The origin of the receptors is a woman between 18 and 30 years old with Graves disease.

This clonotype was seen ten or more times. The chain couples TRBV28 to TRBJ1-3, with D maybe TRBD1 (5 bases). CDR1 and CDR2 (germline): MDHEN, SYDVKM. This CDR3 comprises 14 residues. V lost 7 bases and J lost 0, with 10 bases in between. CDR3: CASTSGTSGNTIYF. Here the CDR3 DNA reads TGTGCCAGCACCTCGGGGACCTCTGGAAACACCATATATTTT.

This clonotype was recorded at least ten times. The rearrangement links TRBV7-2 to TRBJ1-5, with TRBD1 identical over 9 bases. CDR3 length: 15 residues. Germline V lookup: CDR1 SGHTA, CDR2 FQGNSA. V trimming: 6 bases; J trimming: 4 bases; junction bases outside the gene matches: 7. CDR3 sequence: CASRNTGTGNQPQHF. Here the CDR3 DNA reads TGTGCCAGCAGAAATACCGGGACAGGGAATCAGCCCCAGCATTTT.

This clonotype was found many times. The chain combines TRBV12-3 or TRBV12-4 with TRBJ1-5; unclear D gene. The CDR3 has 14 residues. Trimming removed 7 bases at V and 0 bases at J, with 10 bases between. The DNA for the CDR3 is TGTGCCAGCACACAGTTCGGTAGCAATCAGCCCCAGCATTTT. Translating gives CASTQFGSNQPQHF.

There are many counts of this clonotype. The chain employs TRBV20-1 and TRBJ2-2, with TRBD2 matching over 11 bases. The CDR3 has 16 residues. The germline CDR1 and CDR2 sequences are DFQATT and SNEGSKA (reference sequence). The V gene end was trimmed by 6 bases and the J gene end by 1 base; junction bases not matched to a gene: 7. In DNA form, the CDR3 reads TGCAGTGCCACAATGGGACTAGCGGAGAACACCGGGGAGCTGTTTTTT. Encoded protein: CSATMGLAENTGELFF.

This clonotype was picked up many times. The CDR3 region is CASSPWTGVSDEQYF. DNA for the CDR3: TGTGCCAGCAGTCCCTGGACAGGGGTTTCGGACGAGCAGTACTTC. The chain has TRBV12-3 or TRBV12-4 and TRBJ2-7; 9 bases match TRBD1. Trimming at V came to 5 bases and at J to 5 bases, leaving 10 bases not matched to a gene. The CDR3 is 15 residues long.

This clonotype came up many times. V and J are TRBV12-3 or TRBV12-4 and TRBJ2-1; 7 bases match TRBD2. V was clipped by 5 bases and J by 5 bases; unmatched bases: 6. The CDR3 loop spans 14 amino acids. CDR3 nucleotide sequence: TGTGCCAGCAGTCACCGGGACTACAACAATGAGCAGTTCTTC. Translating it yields CASSHRDYNNEQFF.

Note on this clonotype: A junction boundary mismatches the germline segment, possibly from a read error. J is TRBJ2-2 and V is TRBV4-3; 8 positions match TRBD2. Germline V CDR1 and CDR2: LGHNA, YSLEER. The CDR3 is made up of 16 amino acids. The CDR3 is CASSPGTSLNIGELFF. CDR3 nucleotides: TGCGCCAGCAGCCCGGGGACTAGTTTAAACATCGGGGAGCTGTTTTTT.